Each of the 16 T cell receptor beta chains below was sequenced from the same sample in a study of vaccination effects on CD4 cells after COVID-19. ViraFEST assay sequencing came after antigen-specific CD4+ T cells were expanded with viral peptide pools. Following a roughly eleven-day culture, CD4+ T cells were purified. Nucleocapsid antibodies were negative in the vaccine recipients, who had never had SARS-CoV-2 infection. Using immunoSEQ multiplex PCR, the repertoire was profiled, and TCRdb retains in-frame clones only, with some absent. The sample includes around 68,000 clones, 80% of them seen just once. These TCRs' antigens remain unknown. The material sequenced was CD4+ T cells from PBMCs cultured with SARS-CoV-2 spike peptides, taken before COVID-19 vaccination. The receptor set was obtained from a human donor who received a COVID-19 vaccine.

The CDR3 bases are TGTGCCAGCAGCTTAGTCCTGACTAGCGGGGTGTCTGAGACCCAGTACTTC. Amino acids: CASSLVLTSGVSETQYF. The chain joins TRBV11-2 to TRBJ2-5, with 11 bases identical to TRBD2. There are 17 residues in the CDR3. With 1 base clipped from V and 5 bases from J, the junction kept 9 bases outside the gene matches. Germline V gives CDR1 SGHAT, CDR2 FQNNGV.

The chain uses TRBV7-8 and TRBJ1-1, with a tentative D call TRBD1 (5 bases). With 0 bases removed from V and 4 bases from J, the gap between germline ends came to 6 bases. The germline V gene has CDR1 SGHVS and CDR2 FQNEAQ. The CDR3 length is 13 residues. The CDR3 loop reads CASSLAGVTEAFF. CDR3 bases: TGTGCCAGCAGCTTAGCGGGGGTCACTGAAGCTTTCTTT.

The gene calls are TRBV18 and TRBJ2-6; possibly TRBD2 for D (5 bases). The CDR3 is 16 amino acids. Germline assignment: CDR1 KGHSH and CDR2 LQKENI. V lost 6 bases and J 0 bases, leaving 12 bases between the germline ends. DNA for the CDR3: TGTGCCAGCTCGCAAGGGAGCCCCTCTGGGGCCAACGTCCTGACTTTC. It is translated as CASSQGSPSGANVLTF.

This chain links TRBV3-1 (or the pseudogene TRBV3-2) with TRBJ2-3, with 7 bases that match TRBD2. CDR3 length: 14 residues. Trimming took 4 bases from V and 1 from J; bases not matched to a gene: 2. Per germline, CDR1 LGHDT and CDR2 YNNKEL (reference sequence). The CDR3 sequence is CASSRAGGTDTQYF. The CDR3 nucleotides are TGTGCCAGCAGCCGGGCGGGGGGCACAGATACGCAGTATTTT.

This clone was seen once. The V call is TRBV7-2, the J call TRBJ1-3; 7 bases match TRBD1. V gave up 7 bases and J gave up 0 bases; unmatched junction bases: 12. The CDR3 sequence is 17 residues long. Germline V gene data show CDR1 as SGHTA and CDR2 as FQGNSA. CDR3: CASTPRDRSLSGNTIYF. CDR3 in DNA: TGTGCCAGCACCCCTAGGGACAGATCCCTCTCTGGAAACACCATATATTTT.

The chain is built from TRBV28 and TRBJ2-7; the match to TRBD1 covers 9 bases. The CDR3 length is 16 residues. Germline V CDR1 and CDR2: MDHEN, SYDVKM. The V and J ends lost 6 bases and 4 bases, in that order; junction bases with no gene match: 13. The CDR3 DNA is TGTGCCAGCAGAGGGACAGGGTTTAACAATGGGTACGAGCAGTACGTC. This codes for CASRGTGFNNGYEQYV.

This clone was picked up a small number of times. V usage is TRBV7-3 and J usage is TRBJ1-5; D unclear. Germline V gene sequence: CDR1 SGHTA, CDR2 FQGTGA. Deletions cut 5 bases from V and 0 bases from J, with 5 bases between. The CDR3 extends over 13 amino acids. CDR3 in amino acids: CASSPGSNQPQHF. For the CDR3, the DNA is TGTGCCAGCAGCCCCGGTAGCAATCAGCCCCAGCATTTT.

The rearrangement links TRBV6-2 or TRBV6-3 to TRBJ2-6, with D unresolved. Germline V gives CDR1 MNHEY, CDR2 SVGEGT. V was trimmed by 4 bases and J by 4 bases, leaving 11 bases between them. The CDR3 contains 15 residues. The CDR3 region is CASSFSGSGANVLTF. The CDR3 bases are TGTGCCAGCAGTTTCTCAGGCTCAGGGGCCAACGTCCTGACTTTC.

V and J are TRBV30 and TRBJ2-6; D perhaps matches TRBD2 (5 bases). The CDR3 is made up of 15 amino acids. V was pared by 3 bases and J by 1 base, with 10 bases between. Germline CDR1 is GTSNPN and CDR2 is SVGIG (reference sequence). CDR3 in DNA: TGTGCCTGGAGGCTTGGACTGTCTGGGGCCAACGTCCTGACTTTC. Its translation is CAWRLGLSGANVLTF.

This clone showed up just a few times. The V and J genes are TRBV28 and TRBJ1-2, with D possibly matching TRBD1 (5 bases). The CDR3 spans 13 residues. In germline, CDR1 is MDHEN, CDR2 SYDVKM. Trimming cost V 6 bases and J 7 bases, with 15 bases left between them. CDR3 in amino acids: CASRSGNSGGYTF. In nucleotides, the CDR3 is TGTGCCAGCAGATCAGGGAATTCGGGTGGCTACACCTTC.

J is TRBJ2-1 and V is TRBV2; D is undetermined. Germline CDR1 SNHLY, CDR2 FYNNEI. V was shortened by 5 bases and J by 4 bases, with 6 bases between the two germline ends. This CDR3 comprises 12 residues. Here the CDR3 reads CASSYEYNEQFF. The CDR3 DNA follows: TGTGCCAGCAGTTACGAATACAATGAGCAGTTCTTC.

The chain is built from TRBV7-3 and TRBJ2-5, with D unresolved. Germline V gene data show CDR1 as SGHTA and CDR2 as FQGTGA. Trimming left V 5 bases short and J 4 bases short, with 11 bases between. CDR3 size: 13 residues. CDR3 DNA sequence: TGTGCCAGCAGCGCCGGTGCAGGAGAGACCCAGTACTTC. It specifies CASSAGAGETQYF.

V and J are TRBV2 and TRBJ2-2, with D perhaps TRBD2 (7 bases). The CDR3 is 16 residues long. Germline V lookup: CDR1 SNHLY, CDR2 FYNNEI. The V gene lost 5 bases and the J gene lost 2 bases, with 15 bases spanning the gap. The CDR3 loop is CASSSERGGNTGELFF. In DNA form, the CDR3 reads TGTGCCAGCAGTTCCGAGAGGGGGGGTAACACCGGGGAGCTGTTTTTT.

J is TRBJ1-2 and V is TRBV7-2, with 8 positions matching TRBD1. This CDR3 has 13 residues. CDR1 SGHTA and CDR2 FQGNSA come from the germline V gene. V lost 2 bases, J lost 5 bases, and 1 base stayed unmatched. The CDR3 nucleotides read TGTGCCAGCAGCTTAAACAGGGGGTATGGCTACACCTTC. Protein sequence: CASSLNRGYGYTF.

This sequence joins TRBV10-1 and TRBJ1-1, with D unclear. V was trimmed by 6 bases and J by 6 bases, leaving 8 bases between them. CDR3 size: 11 residues. Per germline, CDR1 WNHNN and CDR2 SYGVQD (reference sequence). This chain's CDR3 is CASRPGPEAFF. For the CDR3, the DNA is TGCGCCAGCAGGCCTGGGCCTGAAGCTTTCTTT.

This clone was found a few times. The chain has TRBV21-1 and TRBJ2-7; the table calls TRBD1, which could not be checked here. TRBV21-1 is a listed pseudogene. This CDR3 spans 13 amino acids. The CDR3: CASSKAGRGQGYV. In DNA, the CDR3 is TGTGCCAGCAGCAAAGCTGGCAGGGGGCAGGGGTACGTC.